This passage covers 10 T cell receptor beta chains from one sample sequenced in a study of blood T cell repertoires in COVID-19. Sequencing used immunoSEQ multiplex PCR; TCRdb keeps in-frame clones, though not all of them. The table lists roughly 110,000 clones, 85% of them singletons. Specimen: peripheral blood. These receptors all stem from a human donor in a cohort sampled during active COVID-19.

The CDR3 DNA is TGTGCCAGCAGCTCAATGCAGGGGCCTGTCTACGAGCAGTACTTC. Protein sequence: CASSSMQGPVYEQYF. This sequence joins TRBV7-8 and TRBJ2-7, with D possibly being TRBD1 (6 bases). This CDR3 is built from 15 residues. Germline values: CDR1 SGHVS, CDR2 FQNEAQ. The V gene lost 4 bases and the J gene lost 3 bases, with 16 bases spanning the gap. Supplemented by reference TRBV7-8 and TRBJ2-7, the full variable domain reads GAGVSQSPRYKVAKRGQDVALRCDPISGHVSLFWYQQALGQGPEFLTYFQNEAQLDKSGLPSDRFFAERPEGSVSTLKIQRTQQEDSAVYLCASSSMQGPVYEQYFGPGTRLTVT.

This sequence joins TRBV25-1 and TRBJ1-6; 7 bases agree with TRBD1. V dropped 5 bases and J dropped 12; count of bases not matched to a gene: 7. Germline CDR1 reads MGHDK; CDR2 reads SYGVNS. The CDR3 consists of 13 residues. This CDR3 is CASSLTGFLPLHF. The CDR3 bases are TGTGCCAGCAGTCTGACAGGGTTTTTACCCCTCCACTTT.

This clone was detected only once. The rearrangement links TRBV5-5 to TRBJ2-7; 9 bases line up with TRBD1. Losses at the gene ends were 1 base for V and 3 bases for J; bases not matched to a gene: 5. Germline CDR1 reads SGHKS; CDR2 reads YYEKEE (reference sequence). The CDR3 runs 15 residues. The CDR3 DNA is TGTGCCAGCAGCTTGTTTGGGACAGGGATCTACGAGCAGTACTTC. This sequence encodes CASSLFGTGIYEQYF.

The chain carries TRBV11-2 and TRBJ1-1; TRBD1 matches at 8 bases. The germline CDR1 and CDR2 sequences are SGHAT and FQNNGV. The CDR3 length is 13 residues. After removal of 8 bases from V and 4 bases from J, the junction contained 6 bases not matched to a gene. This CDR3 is CASPRTGSTEAFF. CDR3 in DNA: TGTGCCAGCCCAAGGACAGGGAGCACTGAAGCTTTCTTT.

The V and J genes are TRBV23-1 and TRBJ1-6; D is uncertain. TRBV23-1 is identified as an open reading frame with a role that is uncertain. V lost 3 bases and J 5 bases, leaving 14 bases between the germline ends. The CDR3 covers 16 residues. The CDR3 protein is CASSHQPGEDNSPLHF. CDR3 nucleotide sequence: TGCGCCAGCAGTCACCAGCCGGGTGAGGATAATTCACCCCTCCACTTT.

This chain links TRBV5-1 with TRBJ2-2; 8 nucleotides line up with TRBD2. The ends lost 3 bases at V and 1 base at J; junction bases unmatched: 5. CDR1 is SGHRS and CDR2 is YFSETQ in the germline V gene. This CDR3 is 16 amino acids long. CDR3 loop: CASSYFAGGNTGELFF. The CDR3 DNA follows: TGCGCCAGCAGCTACTTTGCGGGGGGGAACACCGGGGAGCTGTTTTTT.

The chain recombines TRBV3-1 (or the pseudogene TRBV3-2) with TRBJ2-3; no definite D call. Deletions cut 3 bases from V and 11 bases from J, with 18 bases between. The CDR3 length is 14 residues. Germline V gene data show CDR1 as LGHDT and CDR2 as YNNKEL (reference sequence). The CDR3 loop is CASSQIARQRGQYF. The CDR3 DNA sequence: TGTGCCAGCAGCCAGATTGCCCGTCAGCGTGGGCAGTATTTT.

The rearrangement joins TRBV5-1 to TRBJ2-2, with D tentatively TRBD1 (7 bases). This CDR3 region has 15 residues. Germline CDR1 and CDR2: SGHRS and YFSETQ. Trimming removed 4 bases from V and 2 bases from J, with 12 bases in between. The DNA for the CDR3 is TGCGCCAGCAGCCCGGGGGACAGAAACACCGGGGAGCTGTTTTTT. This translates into CASSPGDRNTGELFF.

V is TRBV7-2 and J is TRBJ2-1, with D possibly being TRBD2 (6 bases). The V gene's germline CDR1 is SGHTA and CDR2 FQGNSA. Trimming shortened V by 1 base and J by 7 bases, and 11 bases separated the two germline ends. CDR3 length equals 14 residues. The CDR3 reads CASSLGGVFNEQFF. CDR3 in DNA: TGTGCCAGCAGCTTAGGGGGGGTCTTTAATGAGCAGTTCTTC.

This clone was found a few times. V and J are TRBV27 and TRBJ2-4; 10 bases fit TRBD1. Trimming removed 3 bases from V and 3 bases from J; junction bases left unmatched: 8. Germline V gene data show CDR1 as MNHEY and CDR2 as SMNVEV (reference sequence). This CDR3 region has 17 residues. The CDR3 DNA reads TGTGCCAGCAGTTTGTCCCCGACAGGGGGCGGCAAAAACATTCAGTACTTC. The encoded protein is CASSLSPTGGGKNIQYF.